Listed below are T cell receptor beta chains from one sample, sequenced in a study of shared clonotypes between healthy human individuals. Sequencing was performed with immunoSEQ multiplex PCR; in TCRdb, only in-frame clones are kept and a portion is missing. The sample yields some 120,000 clones, 68% seen once. The sequenced material came from memory CD8+ T cells sorted from blood. Receptors were obtained from a woman aged 25 to 39 in good health. CDR3s include the opening cysteine and the closing phenylalanine or tryptophan. A D gene is named only where the DNA matches it firmly. Expanded clones are given a class, and other clones once, few, many or no size at all.

abundance: .; d_gene: TRBD2; v_gene: TRBV10-1; j_gene: TRBJ2-7; len: 16; CDR3nt: TGCGCCAGCAGGGGACCGACTAGCGGGAGTTTCAACGAGCAGTACTTC; CDR3aa: CASRGPTSGSFNEQYF
abundance: medium-sized; d_gene: .; v_gene: TRBV6-6; j_gene: TRBJ1-2; len: 13; CDR3nt: TGTGCCAGCAGTTATGTTGGGAACTATGGCTACACCTTC; CDR3aa: CASSYVGNYGYTF
abundance: .; d_gene: TRBD1; v_gene: TRBV7-9; j_gene: TRBJ1-1; len: 15; CDR3nt: TGTGCCAGCAATCCGGGACAGGGGAGGAACACTGAAGCTTTCTTT; CDR3aa: CASNPGQGRNTEAFF
abundance: .; d_gene: TRBD1; v_gene: TRBV25-1; j_gene: TRBJ2-7; len: 14; CDR3nt: TGTGCCAGCAGTGAGACAGGGAGCTCCTACGAGCAGTACTTC; CDR3aa: CASSETGSSYEQYF
abundance: .; d_gene: .; v_gene: TRBV27; j_gene: TRBJ2-7; len: 13; CDR3nt: TGTGCCAGCAGTTCCGGGGCCTTCTACGAGCAGTACTTC; CDR3aa: CASSSGAFYEQYF
abundance: .; d_gene: TRBD2; v_gene: TRBV7-8; j_gene: TRBJ2-7; len: 16; CDR3nt: TGTGCCAGCAGCACCCGGCGGGGCGGGAGTACTTACGAGCAGTACTTC; CDR3aa: CASSTRRGGSTYEQYF
abundance: .; d_gene: TRBD2; v_gene: TRBV2; j_gene: TRBJ2-2; len: 16; CDR3nt: TGTGCCAGAGGGGAGGGAGGGCCCATCGACACCGGGGAGCTGTTTTTT; CDR3aa: CARGEGGPIDTGELFF
abundance: .; d_gene: .; v_gene: TRBV10-1; j_gene: TRBJ2-7; len: 15; CDR3nt: TGCGCCAGCAGTGAAGGAGGGGGCCTCACCTACGAGCAGTACTTC; CDR3aa: CASSEGGGLTYEQYF
abundance: .; d_gene: .; v_gene: TRBV5-1; j_gene: TRBJ2-1; len: 10; CDR3nt: TGCGCCAGCGGAACCAATGAGCAGTTCTTC; CDR3aa: CASGTNEQFF
abundance: .; d_gene: TRBD1; v_gene: TRBV13; j_gene: TRBJ2-2; len: 15; CDR3nt: TGTGCCAGCAGCTACCGGGACAGGGTGGTCGGGGAGCTGTTTTTT; CDR3aa: CASSYRDRVVGELFF
abundance: .; d_gene: .; v_gene: TRBV14; j_gene: TRBJ2-1; len: 17; CDR3nt: TGTGCCAGCAGCCAAGGAGAGGTCGGGGGCACCTACAATGAGCAGTTCTTC; CDR3aa: CASSQGEVGGTYNEQFF
abundance: .; d_gene: .; v_gene: TRBV6-6; j_gene: TRBJ2-3; len: 11; CDR3nt: TGTGCCAGCAGTTACGGAGATACGCAGTATTTT; CDR3aa: CASSYGDTQYF
abundance: once; d_gene: .; v_gene: TRBV6-5; j_gene: TRBJ2-2; len: 15; CDR3nt: TGTGCCAGCAAAGGAGGAAACGCGAACACCGGGGAGCTGTTTTTT; CDR3aa: CASKGGNANTGELFF
abundance: .; d_gene: TRBD2; v_gene: TRBV19; j_gene: TRBJ2-5; len: 15; CDR3nt: TGTGCCAGTAGTCCCCTAGCGGGAGCCCAAGAGACCCAGTACTTC; CDR3aa: CASSPLAGAQETQYF
abundance: .; d_gene: .; v_gene: TRBV30; j_gene: TRBJ1-6; len: 14; CDR3nt: TGTGCCTGGAGCAGGAGCTCCTATAATTCACCCCTCCACTTT; CDR3aa: CAWSRSSYNSPLHF
abundance: few; d_gene: .; v_gene: TRBV7-9; j_gene: TRBJ1-2; len: 15; CDR3nt: TGTGCCAGCAGCTTAGGTCCAGGGACTAACTATGGCTACACCTTC; CDR3aa: CASSLGPGTNYGYTF
abundance: .; d_gene: TRBD2; v_gene: TRBV7-9; j_gene: TRBJ2-7; len: 16; CDR3nt: TGTGCCAGCAGCCAAGATCAACTAGCGGGAGGGCGGGAGCAGTACTTC; CDR3aa: CASSQDQLAGGREQYF
abundance: .; d_gene: TRBD2; v_gene: TRBV6-1; j_gene: TRBJ2-2; len: 15; CDR3nt: TGTGCCAGTACCCGACTAGCGGATAACACCGGGGAGCTGTTTTTT; CDR3aa: CASTRLADNTGELFF
abundance: .; d_gene: .; v_gene: TRBV28; j_gene: TRBJ2-1; len: 17; CDR3nt: TGTGCCAGCAGTCACGATTCGGAGACAGGCAAATACAATGAGCAGTTCTTC; CDR3aa: CASSHDSETGKYNEQFF
abundance: .; d_gene: .; v_gene: TRBV27; j_gene: TRBJ1-5; len: 17; CDR3nt: TGTGCCAGCAGTTTTAGAAGGAGACTGGGAAGCAATCAGCCCCAGCATTTT; CDR3aa: CASSFRRRLGSNQPQHF
abundance: few; d_gene: TRBD1; v_gene: TRBV25-1; j_gene: TRBJ2-1; len: 15; CDR3nt: TGTGCCAGCAGTGCACCGGGACAGGGGTACAATGAGCAGTTCTTC; CDR3aa: CASSAPGQGYNEQFF
abundance: once; d_gene: .; v_gene: TRBV5-1; j_gene: TRBJ2-1; len: 12; CDR3nt: TGCGCCAGCAGCCCCGGGATGAATGAGCAGTTCTTC; CDR3aa: CASSPGMNEQFF
abundance: few; d_gene: TRBD2; v_gene: TRBV25-1; j_gene: TRBJ2-3; len: 17; CDR3nt: TGTGCCAGCAGACCCGGGACTAGCGGGAGGGACACAGATACGCAGTATTTT; CDR3aa: CASRPGTSGRDTDTQYF
abundance: .; d_gene: .; v_gene: TRBV27; j_gene: TRBJ1-2; len: 13; CDR3nt: TGTGCCAGCAGTTTAGGACGGATGGGTGGCTACACCTTC; CDR3aa: CASSLGRMGGYTF
abundance: .; d_gene: TRBD1; v_gene: TRBV4-2; j_gene: TRBJ2-3; len: 17; CDR3nt: TGTGCCAGCAGCCAAGATGGGGGACAGTACCCCACAGATACGCAGTATTTT; CDR3aa: CASSQDGGQYPTDTQYF
abundance: few; d_gene: .; v_gene: TRBV10-2; j_gene: TRBJ1-1; len: 15; CDR3nt: TGCGCCAGCAGTGTCCCCGGCGGCCGGAACACTGAAGCTTTCTTT; CDR3aa: CASSVPGGRNTEAFF
abundance: once; d_gene: .; v_gene: TRBV25-1; j_gene: TRBJ2-4; len: 14; CDR3nt: TGTGCCAGCAGTGAAGCCCACATTTTGGGGCGATGGTACTTC; CDR3aa: CASSEAHILGRWYF
abundance: .; d_gene: TRBD1; v_gene: TRBV5-1; j_gene: TRBJ2-1; len: 16; CDR3nt: TGCGCCAGCAGCTTACGACAGGGGGTTATTTACAATGAGCAGTTCTTC; CDR3aa: CASSLRQGVIYNEQFF
abundance: .; d_gene: TRBD2; v_gene: TRBV7-6; j_gene: TRBJ2-5; len: 15; CDR3nt: TGTGCCAGCAGCTTTATAGCGGGAGGCCCGGAGACCCAGTACTTC; CDR3aa: CASSFIAGGPETQYF
abundance: .; d_gene: .; v_gene: TRBV18; j_gene: TRBJ1-2; len: 14; CDR3nt: TGTGCCAGCTCACCTCGGGACTTTTACTATGGCTACACCTTC; CDR3aa: CASSPRDFYYGYTF